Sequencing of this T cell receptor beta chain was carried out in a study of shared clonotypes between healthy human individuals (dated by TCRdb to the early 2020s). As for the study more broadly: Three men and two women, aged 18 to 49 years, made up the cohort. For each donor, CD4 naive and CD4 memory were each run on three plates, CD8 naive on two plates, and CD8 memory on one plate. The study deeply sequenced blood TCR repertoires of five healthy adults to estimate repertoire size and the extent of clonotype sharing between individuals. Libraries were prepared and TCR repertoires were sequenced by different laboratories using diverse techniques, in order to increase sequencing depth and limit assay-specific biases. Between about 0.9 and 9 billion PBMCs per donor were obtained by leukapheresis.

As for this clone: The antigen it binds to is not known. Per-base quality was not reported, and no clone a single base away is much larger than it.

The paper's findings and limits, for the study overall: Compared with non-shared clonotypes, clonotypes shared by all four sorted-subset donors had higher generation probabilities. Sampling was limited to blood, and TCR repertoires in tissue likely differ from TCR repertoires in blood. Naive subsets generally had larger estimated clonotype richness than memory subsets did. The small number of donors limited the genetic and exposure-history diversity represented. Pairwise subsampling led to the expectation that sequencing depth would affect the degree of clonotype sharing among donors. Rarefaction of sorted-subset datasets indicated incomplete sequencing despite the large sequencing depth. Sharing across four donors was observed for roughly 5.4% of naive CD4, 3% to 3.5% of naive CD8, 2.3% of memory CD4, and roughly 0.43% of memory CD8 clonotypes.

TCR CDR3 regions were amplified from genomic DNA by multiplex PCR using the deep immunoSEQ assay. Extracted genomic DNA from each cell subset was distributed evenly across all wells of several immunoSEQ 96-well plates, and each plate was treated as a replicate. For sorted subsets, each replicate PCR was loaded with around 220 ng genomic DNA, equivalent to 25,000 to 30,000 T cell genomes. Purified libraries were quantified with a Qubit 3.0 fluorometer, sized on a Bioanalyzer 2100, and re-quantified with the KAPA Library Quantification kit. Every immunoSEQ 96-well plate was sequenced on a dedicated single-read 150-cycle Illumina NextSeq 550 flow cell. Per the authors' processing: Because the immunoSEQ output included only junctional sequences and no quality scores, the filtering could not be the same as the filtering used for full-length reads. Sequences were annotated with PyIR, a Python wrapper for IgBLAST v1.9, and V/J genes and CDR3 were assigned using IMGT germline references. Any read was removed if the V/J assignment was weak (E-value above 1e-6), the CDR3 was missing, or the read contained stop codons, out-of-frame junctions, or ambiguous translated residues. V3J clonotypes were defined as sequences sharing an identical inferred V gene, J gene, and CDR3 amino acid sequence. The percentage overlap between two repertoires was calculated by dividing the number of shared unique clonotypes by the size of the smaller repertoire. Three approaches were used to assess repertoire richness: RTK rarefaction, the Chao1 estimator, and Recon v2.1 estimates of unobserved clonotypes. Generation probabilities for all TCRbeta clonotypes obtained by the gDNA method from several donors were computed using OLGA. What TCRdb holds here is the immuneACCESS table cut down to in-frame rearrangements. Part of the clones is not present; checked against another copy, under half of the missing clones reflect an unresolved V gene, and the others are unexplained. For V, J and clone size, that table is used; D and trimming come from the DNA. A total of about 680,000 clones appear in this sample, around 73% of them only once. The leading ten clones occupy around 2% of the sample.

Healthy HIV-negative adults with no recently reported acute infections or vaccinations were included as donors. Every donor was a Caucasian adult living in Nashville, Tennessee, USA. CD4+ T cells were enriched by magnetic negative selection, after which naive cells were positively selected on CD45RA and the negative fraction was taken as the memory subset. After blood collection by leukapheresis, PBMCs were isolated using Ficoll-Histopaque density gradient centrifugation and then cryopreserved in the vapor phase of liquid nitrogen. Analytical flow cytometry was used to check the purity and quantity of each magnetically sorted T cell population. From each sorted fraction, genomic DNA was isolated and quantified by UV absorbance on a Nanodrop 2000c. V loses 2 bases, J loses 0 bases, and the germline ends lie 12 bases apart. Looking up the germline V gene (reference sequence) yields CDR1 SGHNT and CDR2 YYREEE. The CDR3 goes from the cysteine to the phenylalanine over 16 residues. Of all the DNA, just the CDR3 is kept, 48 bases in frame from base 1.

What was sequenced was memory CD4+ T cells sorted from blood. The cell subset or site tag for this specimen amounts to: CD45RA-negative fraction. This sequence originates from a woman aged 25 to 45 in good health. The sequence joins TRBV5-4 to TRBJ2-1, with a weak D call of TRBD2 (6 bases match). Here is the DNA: TGTGCCAGCAGCTTAGATGGGACTTACTCCTACAATGAGCAGTTCTTC. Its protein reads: CASSLDGTYSYNEQFF.